A selection of T cell receptor beta chains follows, all from one sample in a study of blood T cell repertoires in COVID-19. TCRdb's copy holds only in-frame clones and misses some; the assay was immunoSEQ multiplex PCR. The sample yields about 300,000 clones, approximately 83% seen once. Sequencing used peripheral blood. These receptors all come from a human donor in a cohort sampled during active COVID-19. Both conserved end residues are part of each CDR3. The D gene is left open where the match is weak. The size of a clone is reported for some rows only, either as once, few or many, or as a class for expanded clones.

V: TRBV15
size: -
J: TRBJ2-7
D: TRBD2
DNA: TGTGCCACCAGCAGAGATCCCCTGGCGGGAGGATCCTACGAGCAGTACTTC
CDR3: CATSRDPLAGGSYEQYF

V: TRBV19
size: -
J: TRBJ1-1
D: -
DNA: TGTGCCAGTAGTATTTTCAACAGGATGAACACTGAAGCTTTCTTT
CDR3: CASSIFNRMNTEAFF

V: TRBV11-2
size: -
J: TRBJ1-1
D: -
DNA: TGTGCCAGCAGCTTTGTAACGCCCGGCACTGAAGCTTTCTTT
CDR3: CASSFVTPGTEAFF

V: TRBV11-2
size: -
J: TRBJ1-4
D: -
DNA: TGTGCCACCCAACCGGGACTGAGTAATGAAAAACTGTTTTTT
CDR3: CATQPGLSNEKLFF

V: TRBV7-2
size: -
J: TRBJ2-5
D: TRBD2
DNA: TGTGCCAGCAGCCGAGGGGAGGGAGAGACCCAGTACTTC
CDR3: CASSRGEGETQYF

V: TRBV10-3
size: -
J: TRBJ2-7
D: TRBD1
DNA: TGTGCCATCGCGGGACAGGGGATCTACGAGCAGTACTTC
CDR3: CAIAGQGIYEQYF

V: TRBV4-2
size: -
J: TRBJ1-3
D: TRBD1
DNA: TGTGCCAGCAGCCAAGGTGGGACAGGAATTGGAAACACCATATATTTT
CDR3: CASSQGGTGIGNTIYF

V: TRBV28
size: many
J: TRBJ2-1
D: TRBD2
DNA: TGTGCCAGCAGTCCGGGACTAGCGGGAGTTCATGAGCAGTTCTTC
CDR3: CASSPGLAGVHEQFF

V: TRBV7-8
size: -
J: TRBJ1-5
D: -
DNA: TGTGCCAGCAGCCCACAGGGATTGGCCCAGCATTTT
CDR3: CASSPQGLAQHF

V: TRBV7-9
size: -
J: TRBJ2-7
D: -
DNA: TGTGCCAGCAGCTTAGATAGGGGTTTGTACGAGCAGTACTTC
CDR3: CASSLDRGLYEQYF

V: TRBV18
size: -
J: TRBJ2-1
D: -
DNA: TGTGCCAGCTCACCACTAGGTACGGGAGCTGCCTACAATGAGCAGTTCTTC
CDR3: CASSPLGTGAAYNEQFF

V: TRBV19
size: -
J: TRBJ2-7
D: -
DNA: TGTGCCAGTAGTCCTAGGGCAGGGCCGTATGAGCAGTACTTC
CDR3: CASSPRAGPYEQYF

V: TRBV14
size: -
J: TRBJ2-1
D: TRBD1
DNA: TGTGCCAGCAGTCAATTCGGACAGGGTCAGTTCTTC
CDR3: CASSQFGQGQFF